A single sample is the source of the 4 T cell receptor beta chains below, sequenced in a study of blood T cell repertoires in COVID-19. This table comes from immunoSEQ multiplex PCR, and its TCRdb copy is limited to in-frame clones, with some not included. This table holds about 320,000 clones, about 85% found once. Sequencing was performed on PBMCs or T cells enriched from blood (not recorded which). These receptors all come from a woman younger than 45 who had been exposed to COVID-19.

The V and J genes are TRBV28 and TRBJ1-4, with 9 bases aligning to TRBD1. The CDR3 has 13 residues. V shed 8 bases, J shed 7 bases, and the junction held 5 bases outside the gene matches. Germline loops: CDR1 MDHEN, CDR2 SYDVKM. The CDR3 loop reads CASRGQGGEKLFF. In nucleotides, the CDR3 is TGTGCCAGCCGGGGACAGGGTGGTGAAAAACTGTTTTTT. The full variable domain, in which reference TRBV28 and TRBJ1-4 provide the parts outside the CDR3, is DVKVTQSSRYLVKRTGEKVFLECVQDMDHENMFWYRQDPGLGLRLIYFSYDVKMKEKGDIPEGYSVSREKKERFSLILESASTNQTSMYLCASRGQGGEKLFFGSGTQLSVL.

The CDR3 DNA reads as TGTGCCTGGAGTGGGGACAGAGTCTATGGCTACACCTTC. It specifies CAWSGDRVYGYTF. The chain carries TRBV30 and TRBJ1-2, with 7 bases aligning to TRBD1. This CDR3 contains 13 residues. Germline assignment: CDR1 GTSNPN and CDR2 SVGIG (reference sequence). V lost 1 base and J lost 4; bases outside the gene matches: 3.

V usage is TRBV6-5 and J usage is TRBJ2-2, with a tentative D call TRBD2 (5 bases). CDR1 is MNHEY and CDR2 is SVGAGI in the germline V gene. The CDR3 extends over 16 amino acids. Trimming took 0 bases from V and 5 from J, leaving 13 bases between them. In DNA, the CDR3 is TGTGCCAGCAGTTACTCGACACGGCGGGTAACCGGGGAGCTGTTTTTT. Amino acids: CASSYSTRRVTGELFF.

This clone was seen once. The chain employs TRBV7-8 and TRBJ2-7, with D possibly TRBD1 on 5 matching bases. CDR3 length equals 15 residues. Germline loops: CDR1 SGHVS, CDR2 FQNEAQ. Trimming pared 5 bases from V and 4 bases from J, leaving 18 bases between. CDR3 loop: CASSLTGTEKYEQYF. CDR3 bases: TGTGCCAGCAGCCTAACAGGCACAGAGAAATACGAGCAGTACTTC. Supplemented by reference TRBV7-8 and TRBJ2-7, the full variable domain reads GAGVSQSPRYKVAKRGQDVALRCDPISGHVSLFWYQQALGQGPEFLTYFQNEAQLDKSGLPSDRFFAERPEGSVSTLKIQRTQQEDSAVYLCASSLTGTEKYEQYFGPGTRLTVT.